This is a list of T cell receptor beta chains from one sample in a study of CXCR3-negative and CXCR3-positive naive CD8 T cells. From the 5' RACE reads, TCRdb lists one entry per CDR3 protein and no DNA. In total, the table holds about 56,000 distinct CDR3 sequences. Sequenced input: naive CXCR3+ CD8+ T cells from blood. The receptors were gathered from a human donor in good health. Some clones in this sample may be carry-over from other donors' samples. CDR3s include the opening cysteine and the closing phenylalanine or tryptophan. Fields, in order: J gene, V gene, CDR3 protein.

J gene: TRBJ2-7
V gene: TRBV6-5
CDR3 protein: CASTLIAGGSVEQYF

J gene: TRBJ2-5
V gene: TRBV6-6
CDR3 protein: CASSSQQETQYF

J gene: TRBJ1-5
V gene: TRBV6-1
CDR3 protein: CASSVFLLDRNQPQHF

J gene: TRBJ2-1
V gene: TRBV28
CDR3 protein: CASSRLTGTNEQFF

J gene: TRBJ2-5
V gene: TRBV21-1
CDR3 protein: CASSKEVRVGRGDETQYF

J gene: TRBJ2-7
V gene: TRBV27
CDR3 protein: CASSGGPTYEQYF

J gene: TRBJ2-7
V gene: TRBV7-8
CDR3 protein: CASSLSGGPSYEQYF

J gene: TRBJ2-2
V gene: TRBV30
CDR3 protein: CAWTHNLNTGELFF

J gene: TRBJ1-2
V gene: TRBV4-2
CDR3 protein: CASSPEGTGNYGYTF

J gene: TRBJ1-5
V gene: TRBV6-6
CDR3 protein: CASSYGPGQPQHF

J gene: TRBJ1-4
V gene: TRBV6-6
CDR3 protein: CASSYIEPAYEKLFF

J gene: TRBJ2-7
V gene: TRBV12-3/TRBV12-4
CDR3 protein: CASSLGGQGDF

J gene: TRBJ2-7
V gene: TRBV28
CDR3 protein: CASIPLGATYEQYF

J gene: TRBJ1-4
V gene: TRBV19
CDR3 protein: CASSVGPEVFF

J gene: TRBJ2-1
V gene: TRBV11-3
CDR3 protein: CASSSPVGDRNNEQFF

J gene: TRBJ2-7
V gene: TRBV12-3/TRBV12-4
CDR3 protein: CASSSRTDYEQCF

J gene: TRBJ2-1
V gene: TRBV5-5
CDR3 protein: CDSSLVTGGNEQFF

J gene: TRBJ1-2
V gene: TRBV5-5
CDR3 protein: CASSPSRTPVYGYTF

J gene: TRBJ1-2
V gene: TRBV18
CDR3 protein: CASSPPRGMEYGYTF

J gene: TRBJ2-2
V gene: TRBV7-3
CDR3 protein: CASSSTEANTGELFF

J gene: TRBJ2-7
V gene: TRBV5-1
CDR3 protein: CASSLDPPDTNHEQYF

J gene: TRBJ2-1
V gene: TRBV7-2
CDR3 protein: CASSLAVAQGNEQFF